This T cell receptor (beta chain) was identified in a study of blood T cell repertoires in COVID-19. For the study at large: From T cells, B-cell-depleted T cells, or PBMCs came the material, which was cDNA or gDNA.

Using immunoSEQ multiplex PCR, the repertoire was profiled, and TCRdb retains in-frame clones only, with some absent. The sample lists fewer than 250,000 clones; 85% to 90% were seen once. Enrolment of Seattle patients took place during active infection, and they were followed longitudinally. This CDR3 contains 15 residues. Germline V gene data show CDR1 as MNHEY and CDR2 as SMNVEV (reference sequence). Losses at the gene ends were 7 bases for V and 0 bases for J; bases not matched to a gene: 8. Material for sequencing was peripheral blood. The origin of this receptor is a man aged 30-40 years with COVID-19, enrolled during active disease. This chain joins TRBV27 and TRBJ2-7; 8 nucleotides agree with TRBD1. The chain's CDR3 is CASTYLGTGSYEQYF. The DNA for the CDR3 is TGTGCCAGCACTTATCTCGGGACAGGCTCCTACGAGCAGTACTTC.